A selection of T cell receptor beta chains follows, all from one sample in a study of blood T cells in healthy people across ages. TCRdb ran MiXCR on the 5' RACE reads and lists one entry per CDR3 protein. The table lists around 1,800,000 distinct CDR3 sequences, roughly two fifths of them singletons. The sample consisted of blood. The receptors stem from a human donor in good health. Both conserved end residues are part of each CDR3. D genes are given only for firm matches. Expanded clones get a size class; other rows say once, few or many, or leave the size out.

-	few	TRBV20-1	TRBJ1-5	TGCAGTGCTAGAAACGTACCCAATCAGCCCCAGCATTTT	CSARNVPNQPQHF
-	-	TRBV5-6	TRBJ2-5	TGTGCCAGCACCCGGGAAGAAGAGACCCAGTACTTC	CASTREEETQYF
-	-	TRBV7-7	TRBJ2-7	TGTGCCACCTCCCAACTACGGGGTGGCGAGCAGTACTTC	CATSQLRGGEQYF
-	-	TRBV25-1	TRBJ2-5	TGTGCCAGCAGTGCAGCCGGCCGGGTTGGGGAGACCCAGTACTTC	CASSAAGRVGETQYF
-	-	TRBV30	TRBJ2-7	TGTGCCTGGAGTCCCGGTTCGACCAGCTACGAGCAGTACTTC	CAWSPGSTSYEQYF
TRBD1	-	TRBV12-3/TRBV12-4	TRBJ2-7	TGTGCCAGCAGTTTTGATTTGGCGTTGGGACAGGGTGGGAACGAGCAGTACTTC	CASSFDLALGQGGNEQYF
TRBD2	-	TRBV6-1	TRBJ2-1	TGTGCCAGCAGTGTTCTAGCGGGGGGCGCGCAGAGCTCCTACAATGAGCAGTTCTTC	CASSVLAGGAQSSYNEQFF
-	few	TRBV2	TRBJ2-4	TGTGCCAGCGGGGGGGAGACAGGAAACATTCAGTACTTC	CASGGETGNIQYF
-	-	TRBV7-2	TRBJ2-7	TGTGCCAGCAGCTTACTGAATCGGGGATCTTCCTACGAGCAGTACTTC	CASSLLNRGSSYEQYF
-	-	TRBV7-9	TRBJ1-4	TGTGCCAGCAGCTCAACCAACAGGCATTACAATGAAAAACTGTTTTTT	CASSSTNRHYNEKLFF
-	few	TRBV12-5	TRBJ2-1	TGTGCTAGTGGTTTGGTTTTGCGAAGCTCCTACAATGAGCAGTTCTTC	CASGLVLRSSYNEQFF
-	few	TRBV12-3/TRBV12-4	TRBJ2-1	TGTGCCAGCAGTTTGACCGGGGGCGGGGACAATGAGCAGTTCTTC	CASSLTGGGDNEQFF
-	few	TRBV15	TRBJ1-1	TGTGCCACCAGGCCCGCGTTGATGAACACTGAAGCTTTCTTT	CATRPALMNTEAFF
-	few	TRBV4-2	TRBJ2-1	TGTGCCAGCAGCATACAGCAGAATGAGCAGTTCTTC	CASSIQQNEQFF
-	-	TRBV18	TRBJ2-5	TGTGCCAGCTCACAGCCAGGGGACCAAATAACCCAAGAGACCCAGTACTTC	CASSQPGDQITQETQYF
-	few	TRBV29-1	TRBJ1-1	TGCAGCGGATTGAACACTGAAGCTTTCTTT	CSGLNTEAFF
TRBD1	-	TRBV7-8	TRBJ1-2	TGTGCCAGCAGCTTAGTAAAGACAGGGCTCTATGGCTACACCTTC	CASSLVKTGLYGYTF
-	many	TRBV5-5	TRBJ2-6	TGTGCCAGCAGCCGGAACAGGGACTCTGGGGCCAACGTCCTGACTTTC	CASSRNRDSGANVLTF
-	few	TRBV7-9	TRBJ2-1	TGTGCCAGCAGCTTTGGGATCTCCTACAATGAGCAGTTCTTC	CASSFGISYNEQFF
-	few	TRBV12-3/TRBV12-4	TRBJ2-5	TGTGCCAGCACCCCAGGGGGAGGGGCGCAGAAGCAGTACTTC	CASTPGGGAQKQYF
-	-	TRBV2	TRBJ1-2	TGTGCCAGCACAGCAGCCTATGGCTACACCTTC	CASTAAYGYTF
-	few	TRBV7-9	TRBJ2-1	TGTGTCAGCAGCTTAGTTGTCCGATCGGCTGAGCAGTTCTTC	CVSSLVVRSAEQFF
-	-	TRBV15	TRBJ2-2	TGTGCCACCAGGACTCCTGCCCACGACAGCAGGACGAACACCGGGGAGCTGTTTTTT	CATRTPAHDSRTNTGELFF
TRBD1	few	TRBV28	TRBJ2-7	TGTGCCAGCAGAGGGCAGGGGGCTTACTACGAGCAGTACTTC	CASRGQGAYYEQYF
-	few	TRBV6-5	TRBJ2-7	TGTGCCACACCAACTCCAGGGGTCTACGAGCAGTACTTC	CATPTPGVYEQYF
-	few	TRBV4-2	TRBJ2-1	TGTGCCAGCAGCCAAGATCAGGTGGTCAAGGAGCAGTTCTTC	CASSQDQVVKEQFF
TRBD1	-	TRBV20-1	TRBJ2-1	TGCAGTGCTAGAGGGGGACAGGGGCCCTACAATGAGCAGTTCTTC	CSARGGQGPYNEQFF
-	-	TRBV9	TRBJ2-7	TGTGCCAGCAGCATCTCGGGACGTAAGGACTACGAGCAGTACTTC	CASSISGRKDYEQYF
TRBD1	few	TRBV5-1	TRBJ2-7	TGCGCCAGCAGCCGGGGACAGACCAGCTACGAGCAGTACTTC	CASSRGQTSYEQYF
TRBD1	-	TRBV3-1	TRBJ2-3	TGTGCCAGCAGCCAAGATCCGGGACAGGGCATCACAGATACGCAGTATTTT	CASSQDPGQGITDTQYF
TRBD1	many	TRBV5-5	TRBJ1-2	TGTGCCAGCAGGCTGACAGGGGGCAATGGCTACACCTTC	CASRLTGGNGYTF
-	-	TRBV6-2/TRBV6-3	TRBJ1-6	TGTGCCAGCACAGGGGTCGGTAATTCACCCCTCCACTTT	CASTGVGNSPLHF
-	-	TRBV19	TRBJ1-2	TGTGCCAGTAGTATACGGAGGGATCCACTGTCCTATGGCTACACCTTC	CASSIRRDPLSYGYTF
TRBD1	many	TRBV6-5	TRBJ2-7	TGTGCCAGCAGTAAGGACAGGGGCTACGAGCAGTACTTC	CASSKDRGYEQYF
-	-	TRBV30	TRBJ1-1	TGTGCCTGGGCACATCGGAACACTGAAGCTTTCTTT	CAWAHRNTEAFF
-	-	TRBV28	TRBJ1-5	TGTGCCAGCAGTTCTGGGGCAGGGGATCAGCCCCAGCATTTT	CASSSGAGDQPQHF
TRBD1	once	TRBV4-3	TRBJ2-3	TGCGCCAGCAGCCAAGTTACGCAGGGGGCGGAAGGCACAGATACGCAGTATTTT	CASSQVTQGAEGTDTQYF
TRBD1	few	TRBV7-3	TRBJ2-3	TGTGCCAGCAGCTTATATTCAGGGGGCGACGGAGATACGCAGTATTTT	CASSLYSGGDGDTQYF
TRBD2	-	TRBV4-1	TRBJ2-1	TGCGCCAGCAGCCGTGGGACTAGGGAAGGCAATGAGCAGTTCTTC	CASSRGTREGNEQFF
-	few	TRBV20-1	TRBJ2-2	TGCAGTGCTAGAGCGGACGGAAACACCGGGGAGCTGTTTTTT	CSARADGNTGELFF
TRBD1	-	TRBV4-2	TRBJ2-1	TGTGCCAGCAGCCAAAGGGGACAGGGGGACAATGAGCAGTTCTTC	CASSQRGQGDNEQFF
TRBD1	many	TRBV6-5	TRBJ2-7	TGTGCCAGCAGTTACACCTGGGACAGTTCCTACGAGCAGTACTTC	CASSYTWDSSYEQYF